Listed below are T cell receptor beta chains from one sample, sequenced in a study of control samples from healthy donors and cancer patients. Profiled with immunoSEQ multiplex PCR; TCRdb holds only in-frame clones, not every one. The sample includes about 170,000 clones, 70% to 90% of them seen just once. The material sequenced was blood. The receptors originated from a woman aged 25 to 39 in good health. The CDR3 runs from the conserved cysteine through the conserved F or W. The order of the fields is J gene, CDR3 length, clone size, V gene, D gene, CDR3 DNA, CDR3 protein. D genes are given only for firm matches. The listing skips clone size in some rows; elsewhere it reads once, few, many or a size class.

J: TRBJ2-3; length: 13; size: -; V: TRBV12-3/TRBV12-4; D: -; DNA: TGTGCCAGCAGTTTTGGCACCACAGATACGCAGTATTTT; CDR3: CASSFGTTDTQYF
J: TRBJ2-3; length: 14; size: -; V: TRBV5-6; D: -; DNA: TGTGCCAGCAGCTTTTCTGGCGGCACAGATACGCAGTATTTT; CDR3: CASSFSGGTDTQYF
J: TRBJ2-1; length: 17; size: once; V: TRBV2; D: TRBD2; DNA: TGTGCCAGCACTGGGACTAGCGGGAGTGGAACGTACAATGAGCAGTTCTTC; CDR3: CASTGTSGSGTYNEQFF
J: TRBJ2-2; length: 17; size: -; V: TRBV5-8; D: -; DNA: TGTGCCAGCAGCTTGTTCCGAGGTACCACGAACACCGGGGAGCTGTTTTTT; CDR3: CASSLFRGTTNTGELFF
J: TRBJ1-2; length: 13; size: once; V: TRBV29-1; D: TRBD1; DNA: TGCAGCGTTGCCGACAGGGGGCGTCGTGGCTACACCTTC; CDR3: CSVADRGRRGYTF
J: TRBJ2-5; length: 12; size: few; V: TRBV25-1; D: -; DNA: TGTGCCATGGAGGAGCCACAAGAGACCCAGTACTTC; CDR3: CAMEEPQETQYF
J: TRBJ1-1; length: 16; size: -; V: TRBV7-9; D: -; DNA: TGTGCCAGCAGCAAGACGGAAGGAACTTTTAGAGTTGAAGCTTTCTTT; CDR3: CASSKTEGTFRVEAFF
J: TRBJ1-1; length: 16; size: -; V: TRBV10-3; D: -; DNA: TGTGCCATCAGTGAGTCGGGGGCAAACTCCCTCACTGAAGCTTTCTTT; CDR3: CAISESGANSLTEAFF
J: TRBJ2-1; length: 14; size: -; V: TRBV19; D: -; DNA: TGTGCCAGATTGACTATTCTACTCCCCAATGAGCAGTTCTTC; CDR3: CARLTILLPNEQFF
J: TRBJ2-5; length: 13; size: once; V: TRBV7-2; D: -; DNA: TGTGCCAGCAGCCTGATCTATGGGGAGACCCAGTACTTC; CDR3: CASSLIYGETQYF
J: TRBJ2-5; length: 17; size: -; V: TRBV4-2; D: -; DNA: TGTGCCACCTCCAAGGCCCCAATAGCGTCGATAGGGGAGACCCAGTACTTC; CDR3: CATSKAPIASIGETQYF
J: TRBJ2-2; length: 16; size: once; V: TRBV28; D: -; DNA: TGTGCCAGCAGCCGCCCTGGGGGGGCTGGCACCGGGGAGCTGTTTTTT; CDR3: CASSRPGGAGTGELFF
J: TRBJ2-7; length: 12; size: -; V: TRBV10-3; D: -; DNA: TGTGCCACTGAGGGACACAGCTACGAGCAGTACTTC; CDR3: CATEGHSYEQYF
J: TRBJ1-4; length: 15; size: -; V: TRBV7-9; D: TRBD1; DNA: TGTGCCAGCAGCGGGACGGGACAGGGCCGGTGGAAACTGTTTTTT; CDR3: CASSGTGQGRWKLFF
J: TRBJ1-6; length: 17; size: -; V: TRBV6-1; D: TRBD1; DNA: TGTGCCAGCAGTGATCGTACCGGACAGGCGGCAAGGTCACCCCTCCACTTT; CDR3: CASSDRTGQAARSPLHF
J: TRBJ1-5; length: 15; size: -; V: TRBV7-9; D: -; DNA: TGTGCCAGCAGTCCCCGCGGTGGGGGCAATCAGCCCCAGCATTTT; CDR3: CASSPRGGGNQPQHF
J: TRBJ1-2; length: 15; size: -; V: TRBV6-5; D: -; DNA: TGTGCCAGCAACGGGTTGTGGGATTATGGAACTGGCTACACCTTC; CDR3: CASNGLWDYGTGYTF
J: TRBJ2-7; length: 15; size: -; V: TRBV15; D: TRBD1; DNA: TGTGCCACCAGCAACCCGACAGGGGGTGCCTACGAGCAGTACTTC; CDR3: CATSNPTGGAYEQYF
J: TRBJ1-1; length: 12; size: -; V: TRBV10-3; D: -; DNA: TGTGCCATCAGGGGATTGGGGACTGAAGCTTTCTTT; CDR3: CAIRGLGTEAFF
J: TRBJ1-2; length: 16; size: -; V: TRBV19; D: -; DNA: TGTGCCAGTAGTATCCTCCGGCAGGGCGGGACCTATGGCTACACCTTC; CDR3: CASSILRQGGTYGYTF
J: TRBJ1-2; length: 13; size: -; V: TRBV3-1/TRBV3-2; D: TRBD1; DNA: TGTGCCAGCAGTTGGGACAGGAGCTATGGCTACACCTTC; CDR3: CASSWDRSYGYTF
J: TRBJ1-2; length: 12; size: -; V: TRBV10-3; D: -; DNA: TGTGCCATCAGTGTGGACGGCCTAGTACTCACCTTC; CDR3: CAISVDGLVLTF
J: TRBJ2-6; length: 15; size: -; V: TRBV3-1/TRBV3-2; D: -; DNA: TGTGCCAGCAGCCAAAGCCCCTCTGGGGCCAACGTCCTGACTTTC; CDR3: CASSQSPSGANVLTF
J: TRBJ2-3; length: 15; size: -; V: TRBV6-5; D: -; DNA: TGTGCCAGCAGTTACTCGGGGGGGCGGACAGATACGCAGTATTTT; CDR3: CASSYSGGRTDTQYF
J: TRBJ2-7; length: 15; size: -; V: TRBV7-6; D: -; DNA: TGTGCCAGCAGCCCCGAAGCATTTAGCTCCTACGAGCAGTACTTC; CDR3: CASSPEAFSSYEQYF
J: TRBJ2-6; length: 14; size: -; V: TRBV19; D: -; DNA: TGTGCCACCGTGGATTCCTCTGGGGCCAACGTCCTGACTTTC; CDR3: CATVDSSGANVLTF
J: TRBJ2-2; length: 15; size: -; V: TRBV5-5; D: TRBD1; DNA: TGTGCCAGCAGGGCGACAGGGGGCTGGGCCGGGGAGCTGTTTTTT; CDR3: CASRATGGWAGELFF
J: TRBJ1-2; length: 15; size: -; V: TRBV5-5; D: -; DNA: TGTGCCAGCAGCTTCGATGGACAGATACGCTATGGCTACACCTTC; CDR3: CASSFDGQIRYGYTF
J: TRBJ1-1; length: 12; size: -; V: TRBV29-1; D: TRBD1; DNA: TGCAGCGTGGGCGAGAGACAGGGCCGAGCTTTCTTT; CDR3: CSVGERQGRAFF
J: TRBJ2-1; length: 16; size: -; V: TRBV4-1; D: TRBD2; DNA: TGCGCCAGCAGCTTCCCGACTAGCGGGCTAGAAGATGAGCAGTTCTTC; CDR3: CASSFPTSGLEDEQFF
J: TRBJ2-1; length: 15; size: -; V: TRBV6-7; D: -; DNA: TGTGCCAGCAGTTACTATCCGGGGGACGACAATGAGCAGTTCTTC; CDR3: CASSYYPGDDNEQFF
J: TRBJ1-1; length: 16; size: -; V: TRBV27; D: -; DNA: TGTGCCAGCAGTTATTCCCCGGGGGCCTTGAACACTGAAGCTTTCTTT; CDR3: CASSYSPGALNTEAFF